Listed below are T cell receptor beta chains from one sample, sequenced in a study of beta chain features in type 1 diabetes. Clones were read by immunoSEQ multiplex PCR, and TCRdb kept only the in-frame ones, dropping some. The sample shows some 240,000 clones, about a sixth of them seen only once. Sequencing was performed on naive CD4+ T cells from blood. The receptors originated from a man younger than 40 with type 1 diabetes. The CDR3 runs from the conserved cysteine through the conserved F or W. A D gene is named only where the DNA matches it firmly.

D: -; V: TRBV29-1; CDR3: CSVDGGEETQYF
D: TRBD1; V: TRBV30; CDR3: CAWSQGQHSGNTIYF
D: -; V: TRBV15; CDR3: CATSLTGTQGYTF
D: -; V: TRBV4-2; CDR3: CASSQDLTRRGEQYF
D: TRBD1; V: TRBV29-1; CDR3: CSGQQSGGNEQFF
D: -; V: TRBV19; CDR3: CASTGAQTGNYEQYF
D: TRBD2; V: TRBV29-1; CDR3: CSVGLAGGDRFF
D: -; V: TRBV30; CDR3: CAWRQGSNTEAFF
D: -; V: TRBV29-1; CDR3: CSVERRSQETQYF
D: -; V: TRBV7-9; CDR3: CASSLSPVTDTQYF
D: TRBD2; V: TRBV4-1; CDR3: CASSQDRGGSSYNEQFF
D: -; V: TRBV30; CDR3: CAWSHGQPQHF
D: TRBD2; V: TRBV29-1; CDR3: CSVEATSAAQYF
D: -; V: TRBV11-2; CDR3: CASSLQGTDTQYF
D: -; V: TRBV4-2; CDR3: CASSQGSSTAYEQYF
D: TRBD1; V: TRBV5-1; CDR3: CASSLGPDRVRPYEQYF
D: -; V: TRBV5-6; CDR3: CASSLRGWDTQYF
D: -; V: TRBV30; CDR3: CAWQKNEKLFF
D: TRBD1; V: TRBV5-1; CDR3: CASSRSGTGALYEQYF
D: -; V: TRBV14; CDR3: CASSQDPGLGYTF
D: -; V: TRBV7-2; CDR3: CASSPTSSEQYF
D: TRBD1; V: TRBV27; CDR3: CASSPRDRSLSGANVLTF
D: -; V: TRBV30; CDR3: CAWSFTGNTIYF
D: -; V: TRBV5-1; CDR3: CASSLPGGDTEAFF
D: -; V: TRBV28; CDR3: CASTLPGKSYEQYF
D: TRBD1; V: TRBV30; CDR3: CACPGQGAVNEQFF
D: -; V: TRBV29-1; CDR3: CSVGDRGTDTQYF
D: -; V: TRBV19; CDR3: CASNVGVGYNEQFF
D: -; V: TRBV19; CDR3: CASAAQGADTQYF
D: -; V: TRBV13; CDR3: CASSLGAQETQYF
D: -; V: TRBV6-1; CDR3: CASSGDLRKGNEQFF
D: -; V: TRBV2; CDR3: CASSVRGGPDTQYF
D: -; V: TRBV7-2; CDR3: CASSRRIDTEAFF
D: -; V: TRBV7-2; CDR3: CASSARINNEQFF
D: -; V: TRBV11-2; CDR3: CASRPGVYNEQFF
D: TRBD1; V: TRBV9; CDR3: CASSRQGKNEQYF
D: -; V: TRBV30; CDR3: CAWNLGLSYEQYF
D: -; V: TRBV15; CDR3: CATTTRQGGGSYEQYF
D: TRBD2; V: TRBV5-4; CDR3: CASSSGTSSNEQFF
D: -; V: TRBV10-3; CDR3: CAITAGNTYEQYF
D: -; V: TRBV29-1; CDR3: CGSLSSGANVLTF
D: -; V: TRBV7-2; CDR3: CASSSAGLPYGYTF
D: -; V: TRBV30; CDR3: CAWSAFETQYF
D: -; V: TRBV9; CDR3: CVSSVEGTSNEQYF
D: TRBD1; V: TRBV29-1; CDR3: CSVDVSDRHNYGYTF